This T cell receptor beta chain was sequenced in a study of cytomegalovirus exposure and HLA in healthy donors. The overall study: In a previous analysis, 110 million or so unique TCR beta sequences were found from roughly 200 million T cells. Overall study results and limits: Earlier analysis found most TCR beta V segments productive about 87% or about 30% of the time.

As regards this clone: What it recognizes is unknown.

PCR employed 60 Vbeta and 13 Jbeta primers. Generated by immunoSEQ multiplex PCR, the TCRdb table keeps only in-frame clones and is missing some. The sample holds 150,000 to 200,000 clones; around 84% are singletons and the top ten take roughly 2.1%. V was cut by 6 bases and J by 3 bases, with 15 bases left in between. The length of the CDR3 is 14 residues. Germline CDR1 is MNHNS and CDR2 is SASEGT. The V gene is TRBV6-1, the J gene TRBJ2-7, with D possibly being TRBD1 (6 bases). This clonotype originated in a man between 18 and 29 years old in good health and CMV-seropositive. Sequencing was carried out using PBMCs. CDR3 sequence: CASRTDSAHYEQYF. CDR3 nucleotides: TGTGCCAGCAGGACGGACAGCGCTCACTACGAGCAGTACTTC.